These T cell receptor beta chains were read from a single sample in a study of blood T cell repertoires in COVID-19. Sequencing used immunoSEQ multiplex PCR; TCRdb keeps in-frame clones, though not all of them. The data show 52,000 or so clones, with roughly 86% seen just once and roughly 3.6% held by the top ten. What was sequenced was peripheral blood. Source of these receptors: a man aged 40-49 years with COVID-19, enrolled during active disease. Both conserved end residues are part of each CDR3. Each record gives: clone size, V gene, J gene, D gene, CDR3 length, CDR3 protein, CDR3 DNA. D genes are given only for firm matches. A clone size is listed for some rows: how often the clone was seen (once, few, many), or a class if it is expanded.

>once|TRBV15|TRBJ2-3|.|15
CATSRLGSRTDTQYF
TGTGCCACCAGCAGGCTGGGCTCCCGCACAGATACGCAGTATTTT
>.|TRBV18|TRBJ2-7|TRBD2|14
CASSPGGRTYEQYF
TGTGCCAGCTCACCGGGGGGGAGAACCTACGAGCAGTACTTC
>.|TRBV2|TRBJ1-6|TRBD1|15
CASTGQGLANSPLHF
TGTGCCAGCACTGGACAGGGGTTGGCTAATTCACCCCTCCACTTT
>.|TRBV13|TRBJ2-5|.|13
CASSRQGGETQYF
TGTGCCAGCAGCCGACAGGGAGGAGAGACCCAGTACTTC
>.|TRBV9|TRBJ2-7|.|14
CASSVGYRAHEQYF
TGTGCCAGCAGCGTAGGTTACAGGGCCCACGAGCAGTACTTC
>.|TRBV2|TRBJ2-3|.|17
CASRELQSPWGTDTQYF
TGTGCCAGCAGGGAATTACAGAGCCCCTGGGGCACAGATACGCAGTATTTT
>.|TRBV5-6|TRBJ2-6|.|17
CASSLVGTVAGANVLTF
TGTGCCAGCAGCTTGGTCGGCACAGTAGCTGGGGCCAACGTCCTGACTTTC
>.|TRBV24-1|TRBJ2-3|.|12
CATSGSMDTQYF
TGTGCCACCAGTGGGAGCATGGATACGCAGTATTTT
>.|TRBV28|TRBJ1-4|TRBD1|15
CASSSPGQVAEKLFF
TGTGCCAGCAGTTCACCGGGACAGGTGGCTGAAAAACTGTTTTTT
>.|TRBV19|TRBJ1-4|TRBD1|13
CAREEDREKKLFF
TGTGCCAGGGAGGAGGACAGGGAAAAAAAACTGTTTTTT
>.|TRBV28|TRBJ1-5|TRBD1|15
CASIPTGESNQPQHF
TGTGCCAGCATTCCGACAGGGGAAAGCAATCAGCCCCAGCATTTT
>.|TRBV6-5|TRBJ2-7|TRBD1|15
CASRGDRAPSYEQYF
TGTGCCAGCAGGGGGGACAGGGCTCCTTCCTACGAGCAGTACTTC
>.|TRBV11-2|TRBJ1-5|.|14
CASSLAGDNQPQHF
TGTGCCAGCAGCTTAGCCGGGGACAATCAGCCCCAGCATTTT
>.|TRBV7-7|TRBJ2-5|.|14
CASSAVSAQETQYF
TGTGCTAGCAGCGCGGTGAGCGCCCAAGAGACCCAGTACTTC
>few|TRBV10-3|TRBJ1-6|.|13
CATTGTNNSPLHF
TGTGCCACTACCGGGACAAATAATTCACCCCTCCACTTT
>once|TRBV6-5|TRBJ2-3|.|15
CASSPQGGGTDTQYF
TGTGCCAGCAGTCCACAGGGTGGGGGCACAGATACGCAGTATTTT
>.|TRBV5-4|TRBJ1-4|TRBD1|15
CASSLAGTENEKLFF
TGTGCCAGCAGCTTGGCCGGGACAGAGAATGAAAAACTGTTTTTT
>few|TRBV11-2|TRBJ1-1|.|12
CASSADTGEAFF
TGTGCCAGCAGCGCCGATACCGGGGAAGCTTTCTTT
>.|TRBV25-1|TRBJ2-1|TRBD2|17
CASMGTVGTSRLNEQFF
TGTGCCAGCATGGGGACAGTAGGGACTAGCCGTCTCAATGAGCAGTTCTTC
>.|TRBV28|TRBJ2-1|TRBD2|16
CASSFPVGPAGGIKFF
TGTGCCAGCAGTTTTCCTGTTGGGCCGGCGGGGGGAATTAAGTTCTTC
>.|TRBV6-5|TRBJ2-5|.|12
CASSRTIETQYF
TGTGCCAGCAGTCGGACTATTGAGACCCAGTACTTC
>.|TRBV28|TRBJ1-2|.|17
CASSLLSRDTSGGGYTF
TGTGCCAGCAGTTTGCTTTCTAGAGACACCTCCGGGGGTGGCTACACCTTC
>.|TRBV27|TRBJ1-6|.|15
CASRLGRGLDSPLHF
TGTGCCAGCAGGTTGGGTCGGGGTTTAGATTCACCCCTCCACTTT
>.|TRBV27|TRBJ2-3|TRBD2|13
CASSFLAGDTQYF
TGTGCCAGCAGTTTTCTAGCGGGGGATACGCAGTATTTT
>.|TRBV3-1/TRBV3-2|TRBJ2-1|TRBD2|18
CASSPDVGLALTYNEQFF
TGTGCCAGCAGCCCCGATGTTGGACTAGCGCTAACCTACAATGAGCAGTTCTTC
>.|TRBV5-6|TRBJ2-3|TRBD2|14
CASRTSERTDTQYF
TGTGCCAGCAGGACTAGCGAGCGCACAGATACGCAGTATTTT
>.|TRBV7-3|TRBJ2-3|.|13
CASSGRLADTQYF
TGTGCCAGCAGCGGCCGACTGGCAGATACGCAGTATTTT
>.|TRBV3-1/TRBV3-2|TRBJ2-5|.|14
CASSPPGRQETQYF
TGTGCCAGCAGCCCACCCGGGAGACAAGAGACCCAGTACTTC
>.|TRBV7-9|TRBJ2-5|TRBD2|13
CASSQGLEETQYF
TGTGCCAGCAGTCAGGGACTAGAAGAGACCCAGTACTTC
>.|TRBV10-1|TRBJ2-5|.|14
CASSGGTSQETQYF
TGCGCCAGCAGTGGGGGGACTTCCCAAGAGACCCAGTACTTC
>.|TRBV7-9|TRBJ2-7|.|16
CASSADIGGWRNEQYF
TGTGCCAGCAGCGCCGACATAGGAGGGTGGCGAAACGAGCAGTACTTC
>.|TRBV23-1|TRBJ1-4|.|15
CASSHPSGTNEKLFF
TGCGCCAGCAGTCACCCATCGGGAACTAATGAAAAACTGTTTTTT
>.|TRBV6-6|TRBJ2-7|.|14
CASSYSGETYEQYF
TGTGCCAGCAGTTACTCGGGAGAGACCTACGAGCAGTACTTC
>.|TRBV13|TRBJ2-5|TRBD1|18
CASSLSAPDRGLRETQYF
TGTGCCAGCAGCTTATCGGCTCCTGACAGGGGGTTGAGGGAGACCCAGTACTTC
>.|TRBV5-1|TRBJ2-1|TRBD2|15
CASSLVASGSNEQFF
TGCGCCAGCAGCTTGGTGGCTAGCGGGAGTAATGAGCAGTTCTTC
>.|TRBV6-5|TRBJ2-3|.|15
CASYQGTSSTDTQYF
TGTGCCAGCTATCAGGGGACATCTAGCACAGATACGCAGTATTTT
>.|TRBV6-2/TRBV6-3|TRBJ1-1|.|12
CASSYSLQEAFF
TGTGCCAGCAGTTACTCTTTGCAGGAAGCTTTCTTT
>.|TRBV5-1|TRBJ2-5|.|13
CASSRDTRETQYF
TGCGCCAGCAGTCGGGACACCCGGGAGACCCAGTACTTC
>.|TRBV2|TRBJ2-4|TRBD2|14
CASRSPAGGNIQYF
TGTGCCAGCCGCTCCCCAGCGGGGGGAAACATTCAGTACTTC
>.|TRBV5-4|TRBJ2-3|TRBD2|17
CASSLGASGTRTDTQYF
TGTGCCAGCAGCTTGGGAGCTAGCGGGACCCGCACAGATACGCAGTATTTT
>.|TRBV5-4|TRBJ2-7|TRBD2|18
CASSALTSGRAGIYEQYF
TGTGCCAGCAGCGCACTCACTAGCGGGAGGGCCGGTATCTACGAGCAGTACTTC
>.|TRBV7-9|TRBJ1-3|.|15
CASSHPTDSGNTIYF
TGTGCCAGCAGCCACCCGACAGATTCGGGAAACACCATATATTTT
>.|TRBV14|TRBJ2-7|TRBD2|12
CASSPVAGEQYF
TGTGCCAGCAGCCCCGTAGCGGGGGAGCAGTACTTC
>once|TRBV7-2|TRBJ1-2|TRBD1|18
CASSFVPPGQGAPYGYTF
TGTGCCAGCAGCTTCGTTCCCCCGGGACAGGGAGCCCCCTATGGCTACACCTTC
>.|TRBV7-8|TRBJ1-2|.|14
CASSLRDTNYGYTF
TGTGCCAGCAGCCTCCGGGACACTAACTATGGCTACACCTTC
>.|TRBV5-1|TRBJ1-5|.|13
CASSSGENQPQHF
TGCGCCAGCAGCTCGGGGGAAAATCAGCCCCAGCATTTT
>.|TRBV19|TRBJ1-2|TRBD1|15
CASSASSGTGQGYTF
TGTGCCAGTAGTGCTTCCTCCGGGACAGGGCAGGGCTACACCTTC
>.|TRBV19|TRBJ1-5|.|16
CASRGNTGLGNQPQHF
TGTGCCAGTAGGGGAAATACAGGCCTCGGCAATCAGCCCCAGCATTTT
>.|TRBV10-3|TRBJ1-4|.|14
CATYPGFSGEKLFF
TGTGCCACCTATCCGGGTTTTTCGGGTGAAAAACTGTTTTTT
>once|TRBV30|TRBJ2-1|TRBD2|15
CAWSGLAGGHSEQFF
TGTGCCTGGAGTGGTCTAGCGGGGGGGCATAGTGAGCAGTTCTTC
>.|TRBV30|TRBJ2-1|TRBD2|13
CAWISGRAGEQFF
TGTGCCTGGATCAGCGGGAGGGCCGGTGAGCAGTTCTTC
>.|TRBV14|TRBJ2-7|TRBD1|16
CASSQRVGTGAGEQYF
TGTGCCAGCAGCCAACGTGTCGGGACAGGAGCGGGCGAGCAGTACTTC
>.|TRBV28|TRBJ1-4|.|14
CASSLVGTNEKLFF
TGTGCCAGCAGTTTAGTCGGTACTAATGAAAAACTGTTTTTT
>.|TRBV15|TRBJ2-3|.|14
CATSRGGYGDTQYF
TGTGCCACCAGCAGAGGAGGGTATGGAGATACGCAGTATTTT
>.|TRBV28|TRBJ1-2|.|15
CASTTPLRGSGGYTF
TGTGCCAGCACCACTCCCTTAAGGGGGTCGGGAGGCTACACCTTC
>.|TRBV5-1|TRBJ2-7|.|13
CASSSGMEGEQYF
TGCGCCAGCAGCTCGGGGATGGAAGGCGAGCAGTACTTC
>.|TRBV7-9|TRBJ2-1|.|12
CASSRDFDEQFF
TGTGCCAGCAGCCGGGACTTTGATGAGCAGTTCTTC
>.|TRBV29-1|TRBJ2-7|TRBD1|13
CSVLGTDGYEQYF
TGCAGCGTATTAGGGACAGACGGGTACGAGCAGTACTTC